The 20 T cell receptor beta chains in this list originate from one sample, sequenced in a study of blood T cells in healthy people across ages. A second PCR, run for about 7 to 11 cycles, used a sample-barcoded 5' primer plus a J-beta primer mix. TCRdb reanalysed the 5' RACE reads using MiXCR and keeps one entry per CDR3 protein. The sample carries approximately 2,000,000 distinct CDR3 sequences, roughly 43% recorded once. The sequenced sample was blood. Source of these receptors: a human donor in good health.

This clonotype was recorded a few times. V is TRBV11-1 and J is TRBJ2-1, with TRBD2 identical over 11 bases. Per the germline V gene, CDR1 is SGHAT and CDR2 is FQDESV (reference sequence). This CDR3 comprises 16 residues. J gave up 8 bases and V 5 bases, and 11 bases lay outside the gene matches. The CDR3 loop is CASSPSSGGSWYEQFF. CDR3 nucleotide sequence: TGTGCCAGCAGCCCCTCTAGCGGGGGGTCATGGTATGAGCAGTTCTTC.

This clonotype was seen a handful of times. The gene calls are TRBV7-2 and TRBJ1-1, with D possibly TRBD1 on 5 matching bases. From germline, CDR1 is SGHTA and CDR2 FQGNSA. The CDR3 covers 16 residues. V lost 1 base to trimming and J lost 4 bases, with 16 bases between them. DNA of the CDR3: TGTGCCAGCAGCTTAGGGACAAGCTCTTGGGGCACTGAAGCTTTCTTT. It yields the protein CASSLGTSSWGTEAFF.

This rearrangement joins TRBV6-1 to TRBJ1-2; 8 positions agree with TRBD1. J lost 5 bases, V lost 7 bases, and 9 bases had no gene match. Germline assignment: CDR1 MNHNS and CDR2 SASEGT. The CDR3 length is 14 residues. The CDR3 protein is CASTEDRGVYGYTF. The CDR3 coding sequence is TGTGCCAGCACCGAAGACAGGGGCGTTTATGGCTACACCTTC.

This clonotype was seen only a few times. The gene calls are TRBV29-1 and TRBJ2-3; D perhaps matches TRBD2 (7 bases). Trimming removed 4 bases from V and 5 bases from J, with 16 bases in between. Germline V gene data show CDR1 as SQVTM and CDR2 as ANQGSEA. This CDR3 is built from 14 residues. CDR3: CSVVVRGRGDTQYF. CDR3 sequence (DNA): TGCAGCGTTGTAGTGCGGGGGCGAGGAGATACGCAGTATTTT.

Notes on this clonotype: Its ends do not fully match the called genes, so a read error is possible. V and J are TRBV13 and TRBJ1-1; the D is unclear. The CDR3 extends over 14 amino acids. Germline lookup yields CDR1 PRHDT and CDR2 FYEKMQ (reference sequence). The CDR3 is CASSSGEWNAEAFF. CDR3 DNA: TGTGCCAGCAGCTCCGGGGAGTGGAACGCTGAAGCTTTCTTT.

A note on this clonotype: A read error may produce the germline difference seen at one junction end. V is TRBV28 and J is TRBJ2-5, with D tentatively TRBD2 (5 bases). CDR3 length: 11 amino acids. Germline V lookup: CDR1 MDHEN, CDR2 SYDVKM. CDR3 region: CTSEGVETQYF. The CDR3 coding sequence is TGTACCAGCGAGGGAGTGGAGACCCAGTACTTC.

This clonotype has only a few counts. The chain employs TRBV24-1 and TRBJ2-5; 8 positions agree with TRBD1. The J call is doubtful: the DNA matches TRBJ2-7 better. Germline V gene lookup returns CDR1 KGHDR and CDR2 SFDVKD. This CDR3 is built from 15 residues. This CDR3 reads CATSDPGQASYEQYF. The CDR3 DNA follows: TGTGCCACCAGTGATCCGGGACAGGCTTCCTACGAGCAGTACTTC.

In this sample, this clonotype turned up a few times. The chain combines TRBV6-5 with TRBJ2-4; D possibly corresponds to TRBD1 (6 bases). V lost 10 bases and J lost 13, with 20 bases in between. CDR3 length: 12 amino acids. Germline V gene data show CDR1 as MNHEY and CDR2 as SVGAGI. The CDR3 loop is CAIQHPTGRQYF. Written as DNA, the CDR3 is TGTGCCATCCAGCACCCTACAGGGCGGCAGTACTTC.

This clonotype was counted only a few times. CDR3 nucleotides: TGCAGCGTTGCTTTTGGAGGGGCAGGGGCCAACGTCCTGACTTTC. Protein product: CSVAFGGAGANVLTF. The rearrangement links TRBV29-1 to TRBJ2-6; possible D gene TRBD2, 6 bases. Germline-derived CDR1 and CDR2 are SQVTM and ANQGSEA. The CDR3 is made up of 15 amino acids. Trimming cost V 4 bases and J 4 bases, with 14 bases left between them.

This CDR3 reads CSATEPGLSTDTQYF. DNA for the CDR3: TGCAGTGCAACGGAACCGGGACTAAGCACAGATACGCAGTATTTT. The rearrangement links TRBV20-1 to TRBJ2-3, with 7 bases identical to TRBD2. The CDR3 runs to 15 residues. Unmatched junction bases numbered 9, after V lost 6 bases and J lost 0 bases. Germline CDR1 reads DFQATT; CDR2 reads SNEGSKA (reference sequence).

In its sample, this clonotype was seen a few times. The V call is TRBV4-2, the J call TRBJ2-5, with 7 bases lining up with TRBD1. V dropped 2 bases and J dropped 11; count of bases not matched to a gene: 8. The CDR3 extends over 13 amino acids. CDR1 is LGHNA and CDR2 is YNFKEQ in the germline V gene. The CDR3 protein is CASSQQQGSKQYF. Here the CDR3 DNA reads TGTGCCAGCAGCCAACAACAGGGGTCGAAGCAGTACTTC.

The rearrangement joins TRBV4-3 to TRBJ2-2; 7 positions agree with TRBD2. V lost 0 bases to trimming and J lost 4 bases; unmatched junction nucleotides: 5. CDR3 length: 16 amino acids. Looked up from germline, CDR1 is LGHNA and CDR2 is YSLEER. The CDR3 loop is CASSQDGGLPTGELFF. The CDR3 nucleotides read TGCGCCAGCAGCCAAGATGGGGGACTACCCACCGGGGAGCTGTTTTTT.

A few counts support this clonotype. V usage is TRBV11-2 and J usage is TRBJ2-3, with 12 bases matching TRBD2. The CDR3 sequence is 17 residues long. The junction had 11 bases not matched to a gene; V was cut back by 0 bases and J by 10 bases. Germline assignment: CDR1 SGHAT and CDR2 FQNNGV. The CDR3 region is CASSLDLTSGGMGAQYF. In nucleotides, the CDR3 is TGTGCCAGCAGCTTAGATCTGACTAGCGGGGGAATGGGCGCGCAGTATTTT.

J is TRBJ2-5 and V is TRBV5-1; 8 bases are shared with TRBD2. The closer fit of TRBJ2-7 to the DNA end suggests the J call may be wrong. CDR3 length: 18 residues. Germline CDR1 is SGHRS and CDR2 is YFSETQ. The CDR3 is CASSFEGGRGGSSYEQYF. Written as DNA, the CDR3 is TGCGCCAGCAGCTTCGAAGGAGGTCGGGGGGGCTCCTCCTACGAGCAGTACTTC.

CDR3 loop: CSARMASGGYNEQFF. The CDR3 DNA sequence: TGCAGTGCTAGAATGGCTAGCGGGGGCTACAATGAGCAGTTCTTC. The chain is built from TRBV20-1 and TRBJ2-1; 10 bases agree with TRBD2. Germline V CDR1 and CDR2: DFQATT, SNEGSKA (reference sequence). This CDR3 contains 15 residues. J lost 3 bases, V lost 2 bases, and 4 bases had no gene match.

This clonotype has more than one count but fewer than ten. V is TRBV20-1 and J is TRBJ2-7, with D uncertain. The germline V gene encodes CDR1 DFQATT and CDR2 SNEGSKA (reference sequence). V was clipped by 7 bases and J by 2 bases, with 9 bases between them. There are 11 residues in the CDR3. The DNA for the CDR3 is TGCAGTGTCAAAGGACCCTACGAGCAGTACTTC. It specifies CSVKGPYEQYF.

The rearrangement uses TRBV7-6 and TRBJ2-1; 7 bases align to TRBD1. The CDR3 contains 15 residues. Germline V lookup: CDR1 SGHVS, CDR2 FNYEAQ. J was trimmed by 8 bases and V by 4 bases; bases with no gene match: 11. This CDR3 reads CASSWLGGLLHEQFF. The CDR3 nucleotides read TGTGCCAGCAGCTGGCTAGGGGGCCTCCTGCATGAGCAGTTCTTC.

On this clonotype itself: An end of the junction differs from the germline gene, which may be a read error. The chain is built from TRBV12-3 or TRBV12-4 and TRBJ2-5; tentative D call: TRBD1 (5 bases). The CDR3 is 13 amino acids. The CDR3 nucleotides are TGTGCCAGCAGTTTTATCAGGGTTCAAGAGCAGGACTTC. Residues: CASSFIRVQEQDF.

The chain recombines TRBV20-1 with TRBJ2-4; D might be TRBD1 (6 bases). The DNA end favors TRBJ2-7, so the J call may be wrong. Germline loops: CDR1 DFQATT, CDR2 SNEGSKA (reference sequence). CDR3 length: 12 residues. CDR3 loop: CSAREWDNEQYF. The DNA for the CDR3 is TGCAGTGCTAGAGAATGGGACAACGAGCAGTACTTC.

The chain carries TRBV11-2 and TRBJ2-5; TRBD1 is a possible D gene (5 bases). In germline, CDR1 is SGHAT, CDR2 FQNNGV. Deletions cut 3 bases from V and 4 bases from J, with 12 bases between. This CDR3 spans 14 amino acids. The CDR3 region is CASSLETARETQYF. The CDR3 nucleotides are TGTGCCAGCAGCTTGGAGACAGCCCGAGAGACCCAGTACTTC.